This T cell receptor beta chain is from a study of T cell responses to AZD1222 COVID-19 vaccine. Overall study context: Second-dose recipients at about 4 or about 12 weeks were treated as one pooled group. The study's findings and limits: Donors, mostly white British, included more females; clonal diversity was possibly underestimated. The repertoires were collected only after the peak T cell response.

A note on this clone: What it binds is unknown.

TCRdb keeps only in-frame clones here, not all; method: immunoSEQ multiplex PCR. This table holds roughly 170,000 clones, roughly nine tenths found once. This CDR3 region has 17 residues. With 1 base clipped from V and 0 bases from J, the junction kept 8 bases outside the gene matches. Germline-derived CDR1 and CDR2 are SGHNT and YYREEE (reference sequence). This receptor was identified in an adult in good health. The sequencing used peripheral blood, collected on day 0 of AZD1222 vaccination. The chain couples TRBV5-4 to TRBJ2-3; 7 bases are shared with TRBD2. CDR3 bases: TGTGCCAGCAGCTTGTTTGAAGCGGGATGGAGCACAGATACGCAGTATTTT. Residues: CASSLFEAGWSTDTQYF.